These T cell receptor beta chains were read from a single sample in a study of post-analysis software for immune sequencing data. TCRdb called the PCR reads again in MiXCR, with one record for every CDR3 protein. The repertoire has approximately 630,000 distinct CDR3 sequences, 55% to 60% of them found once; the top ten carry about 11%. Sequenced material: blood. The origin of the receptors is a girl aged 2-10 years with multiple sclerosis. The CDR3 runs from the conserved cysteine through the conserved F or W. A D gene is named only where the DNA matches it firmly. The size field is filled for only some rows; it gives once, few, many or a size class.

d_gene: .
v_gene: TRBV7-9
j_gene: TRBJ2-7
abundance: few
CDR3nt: TGTGCCAGCAGCGCCGACTTACAGGGCCATCTTTACGAGCAGTACTTC
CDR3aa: CASSADLQGHLYEQYF

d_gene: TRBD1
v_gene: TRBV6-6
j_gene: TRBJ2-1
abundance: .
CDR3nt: TGTGCCAGCAGGAAGGACAGGGGGTCCTACAATGAGCAGTTCTTC
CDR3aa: CASRKDRGSYNEQFF

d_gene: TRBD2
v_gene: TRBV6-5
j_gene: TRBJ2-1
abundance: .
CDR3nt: TGTGCCAGCAGTTTAGGACGGTGGACTAGCGGGGACAATGAGCAGTTCTTC
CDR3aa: CASSLGRWTSGDNEQFF

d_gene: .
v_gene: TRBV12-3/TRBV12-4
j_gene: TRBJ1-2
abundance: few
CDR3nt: TGTGCCAGCAGTTTTAAAAGGGGATATGGCTACACCTTC
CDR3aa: CASSFKRGYGYTF

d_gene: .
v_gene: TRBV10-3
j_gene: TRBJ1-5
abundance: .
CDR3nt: TGTGCCATCAGTGAAGTCAGGGGTCAGCCCCAGCATTTT
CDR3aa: CAISEVRGQPQHF

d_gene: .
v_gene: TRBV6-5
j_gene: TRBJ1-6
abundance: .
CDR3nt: TGTGCCAGCATGGGACGTGACTTTTCACCCCTCCACTTT
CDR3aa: CASMGRDFSPLHF

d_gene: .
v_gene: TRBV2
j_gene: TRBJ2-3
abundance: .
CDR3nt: TGTGCCAATAGGCCGGGCCTCGGCGGGACGCAGTATTTT
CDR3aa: CANRPGLGGTQYF

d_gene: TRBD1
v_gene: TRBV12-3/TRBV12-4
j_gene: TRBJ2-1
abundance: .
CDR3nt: TGTGCCAGCAGTTTAGGGACAGGCCGTGGGCCCAATGAGCAGTTCTTC
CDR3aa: CASSLGTGRGPNEQFF

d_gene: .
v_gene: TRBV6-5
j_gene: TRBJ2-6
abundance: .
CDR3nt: TGTGCCAGCAGTTACTTCGGAGCCCGGACTGGGGCCAACGTCCTGACTTTC
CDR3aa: CASSYFGARTGANVLTF

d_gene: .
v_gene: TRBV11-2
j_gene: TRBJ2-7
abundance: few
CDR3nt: TGTGCCAGCAGCTCCGCGACTAGTTACGAGCAGTACTTC
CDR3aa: CASSSATSYEQYF

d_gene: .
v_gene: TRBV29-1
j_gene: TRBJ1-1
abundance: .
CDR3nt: TGCAGCGTTGCCCCCCGAGGGAACACTGAAGCTTTCTTT
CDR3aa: CSVAPRGNTEAFF

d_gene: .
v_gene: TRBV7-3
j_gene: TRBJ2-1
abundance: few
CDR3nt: TGTGCCAGCAGCTCTCCCGGTTCCCGGAGGGAAGAGCAGTTCTTC
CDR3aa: CASSSPGSRREEQFF

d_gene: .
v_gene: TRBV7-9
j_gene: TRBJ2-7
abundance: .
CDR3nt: TGTGCCAGCAGCGCAACAGGTTCCCACGAGCAGTACTTC
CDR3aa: CASSATGSHEQYF

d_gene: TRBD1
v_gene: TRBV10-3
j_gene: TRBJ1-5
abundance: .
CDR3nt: TGTGCCATTCAGGGGGATCGCAATCAGCCCCAGCATTTT
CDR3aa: CAIQGDRNQPQHF

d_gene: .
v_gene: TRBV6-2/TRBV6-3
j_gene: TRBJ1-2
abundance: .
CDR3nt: TGTGCCAGCAGCACCGTTTACAGCCCAGGATTTGTCTACACCTTC
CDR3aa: CASSTVYSPGFVYTF